The 24 T cell receptor beta chains listed next were all sequenced from one sample in a study of CD8+ T cells in alopecia areata. Extraction of RNA preceded its reverse transcription into cDNA, which served as the sequencing template. Using immunoSEQ multiplex PCR, the repertoire was profiled, and TCRdb retains in-frame clones only, with some absent. The sample consists of about 150,000 clones, 45% to 60% of them appearing once. Material: CD4+ T cells sorted from blood. The receptors derive from a human donor with alopecia areata.

This chain connects TRBV27 to TRBJ1-2; D call uncertain. CDR1 MNHEY and CDR2 SMNVEV come from the germline V gene (reference sequence). V lost 3 bases to trimming and J lost 4 bases, with 15 bases between them. The CDR3 contains 15 residues. The CDR3 DNA is TGTGCCAGCAGTTTGTCTGGGCCGAACTTCTATGGCTACACCTTC. Encoded protein: CASSLSGPNFYGYTF.

The J gene is TRBJ2-7, the V gene TRBV5-6, with 10 nucleotides matching TRBD2. Germline lookup yields CDR1 SGHDT and CDR2 YYEEEE. V was clipped by 2 bases and J by 0 bases; unmatched bases: 5. CDR3 length: 16 amino acids. DNA of the CDR3: TGTGCCAGCAGCTTTGGGGCTAGCGGGAGCTCCTACGAGCAGTACTTC. This encodes CASSFGASGSSYEQYF.

The chain employs TRBV20-1 and TRBJ2-1; possible D gene TRBD1, 5 bases. The V end lost 5 bases, the J end lost 7 bases, and 9 bases lay between the germline ends. CDR3 length equals 11 residues. The germline V gene encodes CDR1 DFQATT and CDR2 SNEGSKA (reference sequence). The DNA of the CDR3 is TGCAGTGCTTCTAGGGGAAATGAGCAGTTCTTC. This translates into CSASRGNEQFF.

The chain joins TRBV5-1 to TRBJ2-2, with 15 nucleotides matching TRBD2. V lost 4 bases and J lost 7; bases outside the gene matches: 8. The CDR3 covers 17 residues. CDR1 and CDR2 (germline): SGHRS, YFSETQ. The CDR3 is CASSLGLAGGPDGELFF. In nucleotides, the CDR3 is TGCGCCAGCAGCCTTGGACTAGCGGGAGGGCCCGACGGGGAGCTGTTTTTT.

This clone was seen only a few times. The CDR3 region is CSTRDRPQDEQYF. The DNA of the CDR3 is TGCAGCACCCGGGACAGGCCTCAGGACGAGCAGTACTTC. The gene calls are TRBV29-1 and TRBJ2-7; 8 nucleotides line up with TRBD1. The CDR3 consists of 13 residues. Unmatched junction bases numbered 11, after V lost 8 bases and J lost 5 bases. CDR1 and CDR2 from the germline V gene are SQVTM and ANQGSEA.

Only one count was recorded for this clone. This chain links TRBV27 with TRBJ2-1; D is perhaps TRBD1 (6 bases). Trimming took off 4 bases at V and 6 bases at J, with 10 bases between the two ends. Germline V CDR1 and CDR2: MNHEY, SMNVEV (reference sequence). This CDR3 is built from 13 residues. CDR3 in DNA: TGTGCCAGCAGTTCGAAACAGGGCAATGAGCAGTTCTTC. It specifies CASSSKQGNEQFF.

The chain employs TRBV5-1 and TRBJ2-1; 9 bases map to TRBD2. The germline gives CDR1 SGHRS, CDR2 YFSETQ. The CDR3 contains 17 residues. V shed 3 bases, J shed 0 bases, and the junction held 7 bases outside the gene matches. The CDR3 spells CASSWIEREDSYNEQFF. The CDR3 bases are TGCGCCAGCAGCTGGATCGAGCGGGAGGACTCCTACAATGAGCAGTTCTTC.

This clone turned up a few times. The chain recombines TRBV28 with TRBJ1-4; D call uncertain. The CDR3 has 14 residues. Per the germline V gene, CDR1 is MDHEN and CDR2 is SYDVKM. Trimming took off 8 bases at V and 2 bases at J, with 12 bases between the two ends. For the CDR3, the DNA is TGTGCCAGCGGCCCGGGGTCGACTAATGAAAAACTGTTTTTT. Its protein is CASGPGSTNEKLFF.

The sample holds a few counts of this clone. This chain connects TRBV19 to TRBJ1-2, with D unclear. The CDR3 contains 12 residues. Trimming cost V 6 bases and J 6 bases, with 11 bases left between them. Germline-derived CDR1 and CDR2 are LNHDA and SQIVND (reference sequence). The CDR3 DNA reads as TGTGCCAGTAGGACGGACGGAGATGGCTACACCTTC. Protein: CASRTDGDGYTF. The variable domain in full, completed from reference TRBV19 and TRBJ1-2, reads DGGITQSPKYLFRKEGQNVTLSCEQNLNHDAMYWYRQDPGQGLRLIYYSQIVNDFQKGDIAEGYSVSREKKESFPLTVTSAQKNPTAFYLCASRTDGDGYTFGSGTRLTVV.

The chain couples TRBV29-1 to TRBJ2-7; D is ambiguous. The CDR3 totals 11 residues. Deletions cut 2 bases from V and 3 bases from J, with 5 bases between. Germline values: CDR1 SQVTM, CDR2 ANQGSEA. The CDR3 DNA sequence: TGCAGCGTTGAATTCCTCTACGAGCAGTACTTC. It codes for CSVEFLYEQYF.

The CDR3: CSAGTGTGNFGSHGYTF. DNA for the CDR3: TGCAGCGCCGGTACCGGGACAGGAAACTTCGGGTCCCATGGCTACACCTTC. The chain recombines TRBV29-1 with TRBJ1-2; 8 bases align to TRBD1. Germline loops: CDR1 SQVTM, CDR2 ANQGSEA. The CDR3 sequence is 17 residues long. Germline trimming cut 7 bases from V and 6 bases from J; bases unmatched to any gene: 22.

This clone has just a few counts. V gene TRBV29-1 combines with J gene TRBJ2-7; 8 bases agree with TRBD2. The junction had 3 bases not matched to a gene; V was cut back by 4 bases and J by 4 bases. Germline assignment: CDR1 SQVTM and CDR2 ANQGSEA. This CDR3 is built from 12 residues. The CDR3 DNA reads TGCAGCGTTGGCGGGGGGCGGTACGAGCAGTACTTC. The encoded protein is CSVGGGRYEQYF.

The J gene is TRBJ1-1, the V gene TRBV28; no clear D gene. V was cut by 7 bases and J by 2 bases, with 14 bases left in between. CDR3 length equals 14 residues. CDR1 MDHEN and CDR2 SYDVKM come from the germline V gene. CDR3 residues: CASTRDPSNTEAFF. The CDR3 nucleotides read TGTGCCAGCACACGCGACCCCAGTAACACTGAAGCTTTCTTT.

On this clone: This sample also contains other DNA sequences that code for the same CDR3. The chain combines TRBV18 with TRBJ2-3; D not certain. Germline V lookup: CDR1 KGHSH, CDR2 LQKENI. V lost 3 bases and J lost 2, with 9 bases in between. The CDR3 totals 14 residues. CDR3 region: CASSPGRSTDTQYF. The CDR3, as DNA: TGTGCCAGCTCACCGGGCAGGTCCACAGATACGCAGTATTTT.

The chain carries TRBV5-1 and TRBJ2-2; tentative D call: TRBD1 (6 bases). Germline-derived CDR1 and CDR2 are SGHRS and YFSETQ. The V end was cut by 0 bases, the J end by 0 bases, with 9 bases between. The CDR3 has 16 amino acids. Written as DNA, the CDR3 is TGCGCCAGCAGCTTGGTAACAGGGTCGAACACCGGGGAGCTGTTTTTT. This translates into CASSLVTGSNTGELFF.

The chain has TRBV6-1 and TRBJ2-5; no clear D. V was cut by 7 bases and J by 4 bases, with 19 bases left in between. The length of the CDR3 is 15 residues. CDR1 and CDR2 from the germline V gene are MNHNS and SASEGT. CDR3 bases: TGTGCCAGCACCGAATTAATCGCTTGGGGAGAGACCCAGTACTTC. As protein: CASTELIAWGETQYF.

This clone was seen once. The V and J genes are TRBV7-2 and TRBJ2-5, with D perhaps being TRBD1 or TRBD2 (6 bases each). The CDR3 has 14 amino acids. Per the germline V gene, CDR1 is SGHTA and CDR2 is FQGNSA. V gave up 2 bases and J gave up 4 bases, with 11 bases separating them. The DNA of the CDR3 is TGTGCCAGCAGCTTACGGAGGGACACAGAGACCCAGTACTTC. Translating gives CASSLRRDTETQYF.

The chain links TRBV30 to TRBJ2-3, with 7 bases that match TRBD2. Losses at the gene ends were 8 bases for V and 4 bases for J; bases not matched to a gene: 9. The CDR3 is made up of 13 amino acids. Germline CDR1 and CDR2: GTSNPN and SVGIG (reference sequence). CDR3: CAREVGGADTQYF. The CDR3 DNA reads as TGTGCCCGGGAGGTCGGGGGAGCAGATACGCAGTATTTT. Based on the CDR3 plus reference TRBV30 and TRBJ2-3, the full variable domain is SQTIHQWPATLVQPVGSPLSLECTVEGTSNPNLYWYRQAAGRGLQLLFYSVGIGQISSEVPQNLSASRPQDRQFILSSKKLLLSDSGFYLCAREVGGADTQYFGPGTRLTVL.

The J gene is TRBJ2-1, the V gene TRBV2, with D unclear. Trimming shortened V by 2 bases and J by 0 bases, and 11 bases separated the two germline ends. This CDR3 spans 16 amino acids. The V gene's germline CDR1 is SNHLY and CDR2 FYNNEI. The chain's CDR3 is CASSEWVLSSYNEQFF. In DNA form, the CDR3 reads TGTGCCAGCAGTGAATGGGTTCTCAGCTCCTACAATGAGCAGTTCTTC.

This clone was found a few times. The chain has TRBV29-1 and TRBJ2-1; D might be TRBD2 (5 bases). CDR1 SQVTM and CDR2 ANQGSEA come from the germline V gene. Trimming cost V 8 bases and J 4 bases, with 15 bases left between them. CDR3 size: 13 residues. CDR3 region: CSFGIAQYNEQFF. CDR3 in DNA: TGCAGCTTCGGGATCGCGCAATACAATGAGCAGTTCTTC.

The V gene is TRBV19, the J gene TRBJ2-1; 10 bases fit TRBD2. The CDR3 sequence is 15 residues long. Germline V lookup: CDR1 LNHDA, CDR2 SQIVND (reference sequence). V lost 3 bases, J lost 9 bases, and 8 bases stayed unmatched. Here the CDR3 DNA reads TGTGCCAGTAGTATCCCCAGCGGGAGGGCCACTGAGCAGTTCTTC. This sequence encodes CASSIPSGRATEQFF.

This clone has just a few counts. The chain carries TRBV7-9 and TRBJ2-7, with D possibly being TRBD1 (5 bases). Germline V gene data show CDR1 as SEHNR and CDR2 as FQNEAQ (reference sequence). There are 14 residues in the CDR3. Trimming took off 5 bases at V and 3 bases at J, with 14 bases between the two ends. CDR3 protein: CASSPRQYGYEQYF. In DNA, the CDR3 is TGTGCCAGCAGCCCCCGACAGTATGGCTACGAGCAGTACTTC.

This clone was found a few times. The gene calls are TRBV2 and TRBJ1-2; D gene ambiguous. The V end lost 6 bases, the J end lost 8 bases, and 13 bases lay between the germline ends. The germline gives CDR1 SNHLY, CDR2 FYNNEI. The CDR3 runs to 12 residues. The CDR3 here is CASSLPRSGYTF. The CDR3 nucleotides are TGTGCCAGCAGCCTGCCTCGGAGCGGCTACACCTTC.

This clone has more than one count but fewer than ten. The chain links TRBV30 to TRBJ1-1; a weak D match, TRBD1 (6 bases). V lost 8 bases, J lost 1 base, and 14 bases lay in between. The length of the CDR3 is 13 residues. Germline V gene data show CDR1 as GTSNPN and CDR2 as SVGIG (reference sequence). The CDR3 sequence is CAGRGQSNTEAFF. The DNA for the CDR3 is TGTGCCGGGCGGGGGCAGTCGAACACTGAAGCTTTCTTT.